Below are 23 T cell receptor beta chains sequenced from a single sample in a study of a mutant IDH1 vaccine in newly diagnosed glioma. The protocol was immunoSEQ multiplex PCR, while the TCRdb copy is restricted to in-frame clones and leaves out a portion. The sample shows tens of thousands of clones, roughly 82% of them seen only once. Time point meaning: baseline, week 1 (first vaccination visit). Treatment meaning: pre-vaccination baseline after standard-of-care therapy. This sample comprised PBMCs, obtained from a glioma patient treated with radiotherapy, temozolomide or both. The receptors shown here come from a man aged 40-49 years with glioma. Some clones in this sample may be carry-over from other donors' samples.

This chain links TRBV5-6 with TRBJ2-7; D gene unclear. V was clipped by 1 base and J by 6 bases, with 8 bases between them. CDR1 SGHDT and CDR2 YYEEEE come from the germline V gene. CDR3 length: 12 amino acids. CDR3 residues: CASSLLGLEQYF. In DNA, the CDR3 is TGTGCCAGCAGCTTGTTAGGGCTCGAGCAGTACTTC.

The chain links TRBV4-1 to TRBJ1-5; D gene uncertain. Germline assignment: CDR1 MGHRA and CDR2 YSYEKL. V dropped 3 bases and J dropped 2 bases, with 11 bases sitting between them. This CDR3 is built from 15 residues. CDR3 in amino acids: CASSHPSTGNQPQHF. The CDR3 DNA sequence: TGCGCCAGCAGCCACCCAAGTACGGGCAATCAGCCCCAGCATTTT.

This rearrangement joins TRBV19 to TRBJ1-2, with a weak D call TRBD1 (5 bases). V lost 3 bases and J lost 4, with 15 bases in between. The CDR3 spans 15 residues. Germline V lookup: CDR1 LNHDA, CDR2 SQIVND (reference sequence). The CDR3 DNA is TGTGCCAGTAGTATCTCGGGTGTCGGGGGCTATGGCTACACCTTC. This sequence encodes CASSISGVGGYGYTF.

The sample holds a few counts of this clone. J is TRBJ1-5 and V is TRBV4-1; no definite D call. V was cut by 0 bases and J by 4 bases, with 13 bases left in between. This CDR3 has 16 residues. Germline V gives CDR1 MGHRA, CDR2 YSYEKL. CDR3 sequence (DNA): TGCGCCAGCAGCCAAGAGGCATTGGCAGCTAATCAGCCCCAGCATTTT. Its protein product is CASSQEALAANQPQHF.

The CDR3 sequence is CSVSGHRNYNEQFF. CDR3 in DNA: TGCAGCGTTTCAGGACATAGAAATTACAATGAGCAGTTCTTC. This sequence joins TRBV29-1 and TRBJ2-1; TRBD1 is a possible D gene (5 bases). The V gene lost 5 bases and the J gene lost 4 bases, with 15 bases spanning the gap. Germline CDR1 is SQVTM and CDR2 is ANQGSEA. The length of the CDR3 is 14 residues.

The chain carries TRBV6-5 and TRBJ1-2; D gene uncertain. The germline gives CDR1 MNHEY, CDR2 SVGAGI. Trimming left V 0 bases short and J 4 bases short, with 6 bases between. CDR3 length: 13 residues. This CDR3 is CASSYSCLYGYTF. Here the CDR3 DNA reads TGTGCCAGCAGTTACTCTTGCCTCTATGGCTACACCTTC.

The chain uses TRBV10-1 and TRBJ2-2; D not resolved. The germline gives CDR1 WNHNN, CDR2 SYGVQD (reference sequence). CDR3 length: 14 residues. Trimming cost V 3 bases and J 1 base, with 6 bases left between them. CDR3 in amino acids: CASSDLMNTGELFF. CDR3 in DNA: TGCGCCAGCAGTGATCTGATGAACACCGGGGAGCTGTTTTTT.

The chain links TRBV30 to TRBJ2-7; TRBD2 agrees at 13 bases. Looked up from germline, CDR1 is GTSNPN and CDR2 is SVGIG (reference sequence). With V trimmed by 1 base and J by 4 bases, 1 base remained unmatched. The CDR3 sequence is 14 residues long. CDR3 in DNA: TGTGCCTGGAGTGAGACTAGCGGGGGGTACGAGCAGTACTTC. It codes for CAWSETSGGYEQYF.

The genes are TRBV6-6 and TRBJ2-3; the D is unclear. Germline lookup yields CDR1 MNHNY and CDR2 SVGAGI (reference sequence). CDR3 length: 12 amino acids. Trimming removed 4 bases from V and 4 bases from J, with 6 bases in between. CDR3 DNA: TGTGCCAGCAGTTCTCAGGCAGATACGCAGTATTTT. It yields the protein CASSSQADTQYF.

The chain joins TRBV5-1 to TRBJ1-2, with 8 bases fitting TRBD1. The CDR3 is 15 amino acids. The V segment lost 4 bases and the J segment 4 bases; nucleotides outside the gene matches: 9. Per the germline V gene, CDR1 is SGHRS and CDR2 is YFSETQ. Here the CDR3 reads CASSLKTGEAYGYTF. Written as DNA, the CDR3 is TGCGCCAGCAGCCTCAAGACAGGGGAGGCCTATGGCTACACCTTC.

V and J are TRBV5-6 and TRBJ2-2; TRBD1 matches at 7 bases. Trimming removed 5 bases from V and 6 bases from J; junction bases left unmatched: 4. Germline V CDR1 and CDR2: SGHDT, YYEEEE. The CDR3 loop spans 13 amino acids. The CDR3 DNA reads as TGTGCCAGCAGACAGACAGGGTCCGGGGAGCTGTTTTTT. It specifies CASRQTGSGELFF.

This chain joins TRBV4-2 and TRBJ2-2; no definite D call. The CDR3 consists of 12 residues. Trimming cost V 3 bases and J 5 bases, with 4 bases left between them. CDR1 and CDR2 (germline): LGHNA, YNFKEQ. The CDR3 DNA is TGTGCCAGCAGCCAGTCTACCGGGGAGCTGTTTTTT. Protein product: CASSQSTGELFF.

This rearrangement joins TRBV25-1 to TRBJ2-6; no reliable D call. The V end was cut by 2 bases, the J end by 0 bases, with 5 bases between. The CDR3 runs to 15 residues. In germline, CDR1 is MGHDK, CDR2 SYGVNS. In nucleotides, the CDR3 is TGTGCCAGCAGTGAAGGAACCTCTGGGGCCAACGTCCTGACTTTC. Its translation: CASSEGTSGANVLTF.

This chain links TRBV2 with TRBJ1-2; D remains unclear. The V end lost 2 bases, the J end lost 4 bases, and 14 bases lay between the germline ends. The CDR3 covers 15 residues. Germline CDR1 and CDR2: SNHLY and FYNNEI. Here the CDR3 DNA reads TGTGCCAGCAGTGAACTCTTTGGGGAGGGCTATGGCTACACCTTC. Translation: CASSELFGEGYGYTF. The full variable domain, with the rest looked up from reference TRBV2 and TRBJ1-2, is EPEVTQTPSHQVTQMGQEVILRCVPISNHLYFYWYRQILGQKVEFLVSFYNNEISEKSEIFDDQFSVERPDGSNFTLKIRSTKLEDSAMYFCASSELFGEGYGYTFGSGTRLTVV.

V is TRBV10-1 and J is TRBJ2-1, with 8 bases fitting TRBD1. The J segment lost 10 bases and the V segment lost 4 bases, leaving 12 bases of the junction unmatched. The CDR3 has 15 residues. Germline CDR1 WNHNN, CDR2 SYGVQD (reference sequence). In nucleotides, the CDR3 is TGCGCCAGCAGTGTTGAGACAGGGGTATCGGGGGAGCAGTTCTTC. Protein product: CASSVETGVSGEQFF.

Of note for this clone: A read error may produce the germline difference seen at one junction end. The chain is built from TRBV15 and TRBJ2-6, with D tentatively TRBD1 (5 bases). The CDR3 is made up of 16 amino acids. In germline, CDR1 is LNHNV, CDR2 YYDKDF (reference sequence). DNA of the CDR3: TGTGCCACCAGTAGAGATAGGGGTTCTGGGGCCAACGTCCTGACTTTC. Its translation: CATSRDRGSGANVLTF. The complete variable domain, with remaining parts taken from reference TRBV15 and TRBJ2-6, reads DAMVIQNPRYQVTQFGKPVTLSCSQTLNHNVMYWYQQKSSQAPKLLFHYYDKDFNNEADTPDNFQSRRPNTSFCFLDIRSPGLGDTAMYLCATSRDRGSGANVLTFGAGSRLTVL.

This sequence joins TRBV27 and TRBJ2-1; 9 bases match TRBD2. The V segment lost 7 bases and the J segment 3 bases; nucleotides outside the gene matches: 7. The CDR3 length is 15 residues. CDR1 is MNHEY and CDR2 is SMNVEV in the germline V gene (reference sequence). CDR3 amino acids: CASTGGGGGYNEQFF. DNA for the CDR3: TGTGCCAGCACGGGAGGCGGGGGGGGCTACAATGAGCAGTTCTTC.

As for this clone: This could be a read error, since a much larger clone is one nucleotide away. The V and J genes are TRBV25-1 and TRBJ2-7; unclear D gene. There are 11 residues in the CDR3. V was cut by 6 bases and J by 0 bases, with 3 bases left in between. In germline, CDR1 is MGHDK, CDR2 SYGVNS. CDR3 sequence reads: CASSTSYEQYF. CDR3 sequence (DNA): TGTGCCAGCAGCACCTCCTACGAGCAGTACTTC.

The chain uses TRBV7-9 and TRBJ1-1; the D is unclear. The germline CDR1 and CDR2 sequences are SEHNR and FQNEAQ (reference sequence). This CDR3 contains 16 residues. Trimming removed 1 base at V and 1 base at J, with 13 bases between. The CDR3 loop is CASSLVMGSGNTEAFF. CDR3 DNA: TGTGCCAGCAGCTTAGTAATGGGTTCAGGGAACACTGAAGCTTTCTTT.

The table lists this clone with a few counts. The CDR3 region has the DNA TGTGCCAGCAGCTCCCGGGACTCCGCCACCTACGAGCAGTACTTC. It specifies CASSSRDSATYEQYF. The J gene is TRBJ2-7, the V gene TRBV7-8, with D perhaps matching TRBD2 (6 bases). The CDR3 covers 15 residues. Trimming left V 4 bases short and J 2 bases short, with 15 bases between. CDR1 SGHVS and CDR2 FQNEAQ come from the germline V gene.

The J gene is TRBJ1-1, the V gene TRBV29-1; TRBD1 is a possible D gene (5 bases). The CDR3 totals 10 residues. V was pared by 7 bases and J by 11 bases, with 14 bases between. Germline loops: CDR1 SQVTM, CDR2 ANQGSEA. The CDR3 region has the DNA TGCAGCGGGGGCGAGAGGGCCGCTTTCTTT. Translated, it gives CSGGERAAFF.

The chain employs TRBV19 and TRBJ1-5; 11 bases are a match to TRBD1. CDR1 is LNHDA and CDR2 is SQIVND in the germline V gene (reference sequence). This CDR3 has 18 amino acids. V was clipped by 4 bases and J by 0 bases; unmatched bases: 8. CDR3 sequence (DNA): TGTGCCAGTAGTACCACGGACAGGGGGCTTTATAGCAATCAGCCCCAGCATTTT. Amino acids: CASSTTDRGLYSNQPQHF.

V is TRBV9 and J is TRBJ2-7, with 9 bases lining up with TRBD1. CDR3 length: 14 residues. V dropped 0 bases and J dropped 2; count of bases not matched to a gene: 0. Germline CDR1 reads SGDLS; CDR2 reads YYNGEE. The CDR3, as DNA: TGTGCCAGCAGCGTAGGGACAGGGGCCTACGAGCAGTACTTC. It encodes CASSVGTGAYEQYF.